A selection of T cell receptor beta chains follows, all from one sample in a study of beta chain features in type 1 diabetes. Produced via immunoSEQ multiplex PCR; TCRdb's table is partial and in-frame only. The table shows around 450,000 clones, with about 10% occurring only once. Sequences were obtained from naive CD4+ T cells from blood. All receptors derive from a young woman in good health. Each CDR3 is given with its conserved first and last residue. Fields, in order: clone size, D gene, V gene, J gene, CDR3 protein, CDR3 DNA. The D gene is left open where the match is weak. The size entry is marked missing in some rows and otherwise reads once, few, many or a size class.

abundance: NA; d_gene: NA; v_gene: TRBV28; j_gene: TRBJ1-6; CDR3aa: CASRPGGSPLHF; CDR3nt: TGTGCCAGCAGACCTGGCGGTTCACCCCTCCACTTT
abundance: few; d_gene: TRBD1; v_gene: TRBV7-9; j_gene: TRBJ2-1; CDR3aa: CASRISGTGRNEQFF; CDR3nt: TGTGCCAGCAGAATCTCCGGGACAGGGAGGAATGAGCAGTTCTTC
abundance: few; d_gene: NA; v_gene: TRBV7-2; j_gene: TRBJ2-6; CDR3aa: CASSLVQTGANVLTF; CDR3nt: TGTGCCAGCAGCTTAGTCCAAACTGGGGCCAACGTCCTGACTTTC
abundance: few; d_gene: NA; v_gene: TRBV27; j_gene: TRBJ2-3; CDR3aa: CASSSYSLGQGTQYF; CDR3nt: TGTGCCAGCAGTTCCTATTCGCTGGGGCAGGGTACGCAGTATTTT
abundance: few; d_gene: NA; v_gene: TRBV2; j_gene: TRBJ2-1; CDR3aa: CASTGDGYNEQFF; CDR3nt: TGTGCCAGTACTGGGGATGGTTACAATGAGCAGTTCTTC
abundance: NA; d_gene: TRBD2; v_gene: TRBV9; j_gene: TRBJ2-1; CDR3aa: CASSWGTSGVVNEQFF; CDR3nt: TGTGCCAGCAGCTGGGGGACTAGCGGGGTAGTCAATGAGCAGTTCTTC
abundance: NA; d_gene: TRBD1; v_gene: TRBV6-5; j_gene: TRBJ1-5; CDR3aa: CASRALGQGFQPQHF; CDR3nt: TGTGCCAGCAGAGCTCTGGGACAGGGGTTTCAGCCCCAGCATTTT
abundance: NA; d_gene: TRBD1; v_gene: TRBV6-6; j_gene: TRBJ2-3; CDR3aa: CASSYASAGGTDTQYF; CDR3nt: TGTGCCAGCAGTTACGCCTCGGCAGGGGGAACAGATACGCAGTATTTT
abundance: few; d_gene: TRBD2; v_gene: TRBV9; j_gene: TRBJ2-3; CDR3aa: CASSLAGRATDTQYF; CDR3nt: TGTGCCAGCAGTTTAGCGGGGAGGGCCACAGATACGCAGTATTTT
abundance: NA; d_gene: NA; v_gene: TRBV9; j_gene: TRBJ2-3; CDR3aa: CASSVSPRGDTQYF; CDR3nt: TGTGCCAGCAGCGTATCCCCTAGGGGGGATACGCAGTATTTT
abundance: few; d_gene: NA; v_gene: TRBV5-4; j_gene: TRBJ2-1; CDR3aa: CASSADEGRYNEQFF; CDR3nt: TGTGCCAGCAGTGCCGATGAGGGGCGGTACAATGAGCAGTTCTTC
abundance: NA; d_gene: NA; v_gene: TRBV4-3; j_gene: TRBJ2-1; CDR3aa: CASSLQQDTYNEQFF; CDR3nt: TGCGCCAGCAGCCTACAACAGGACACCTACAATGAGCAGTTCTTC
abundance: NA; d_gene: NA; v_gene: TRBV9; j_gene: TRBJ1-5; CDR3aa: CASSGTGSANQPQHF; CDR3nt: TGTGCCAGCAGCGGCACAGGGTCGGCCAATCAGCCCCAGCATTTT
abundance: few; d_gene: TRBD1; v_gene: TRBV7-3; j_gene: TRBJ2-1; CDR3aa: CASNPGQGFNEQFF; CDR3nt: TGTGCCAGCAACCCGGGACAGGGGTTCAATGAGCAGTTCTTC
abundance: few; d_gene: NA; v_gene: TRBV11-1; j_gene: TRBJ2-1; CDR3aa: CASSPTLLSSYNEQFF; CDR3nt: TGTGCCAGCAGCCCAACCCTTCTCAGCTCCTACAATGAGCAGTTCTTC
abundance: NA; d_gene: NA; v_gene: TRBV2; j_gene: TRBJ1-6; CDR3aa: CASRPTEANNSPLHF; CDR3nt: TGTGCCAGCAGGCCGACAGAGGCGAATAATTCACCCCTCCACTTT
abundance: NA; d_gene: NA; v_gene: TRBV7-6; j_gene: TRBJ1-2; CDR3aa: CASSLGYRDYGYTF; CDR3nt: TGTGCCAGCAGCTTAGGGTACAGGGACTATGGCTACACCTTC
abundance: NA; d_gene: NA; v_gene: TRBV5-1; j_gene: TRBJ2-3; CDR3aa: CASRVATDTQYF; CDR3nt: TGCGCCAGCAGGGTGGCCACAGATACGCAGTATTTT
abundance: NA; d_gene: NA; v_gene: TRBV28; j_gene: TRBJ1-5; CDR3aa: CASSSTYRVTGNQPQHF; CDR3nt: TGTGCCAGCAGTTCAACCTACAGGGTAACCGGCAATCAGCCCCAGCATTTT
abundance: NA; d_gene: TRBD1; v_gene: TRBV15; j_gene: TRBJ1-2; CDR3aa: CATSRVGNRGREGYTF; CDR3nt: TGTGCCACCAGCAGAGTGGGAAACAGGGGGCGTGAAGGCTACACCTTC
abundance: NA; d_gene: NA; v_gene: TRBV2; j_gene: TRBJ2-5; CDR3aa: CASGSSETQYF; CDR3nt: TGTGCCAGCGGCTCGTCAGAGACCCAGTACTTC
abundance: few; d_gene: TRBD2; v_gene: TRBV6-1; j_gene: TRBJ2-1; CDR3aa: CASSSTSGAYDEQFF; CDR3nt: TGTGCCAGCAGTTCGACTAGCGGGGCTTACGATGAGCAGTTCTTC
abundance: NA; d_gene: TRBD2; v_gene: TRBV11-2; j_gene: TRBJ2-2; CDR3aa: CASSPVAGRGGELFF; CDR3nt: TGTGCCAGCAGCCCCGTAGCGGGGCGGGGCGGGGAGCTGTTTTTT
abundance: few; d_gene: NA; v_gene: TRBV7-2; j_gene: TRBJ2-1; CDR3aa: CASSLAFGIYNEQFF; CDR3nt: TGTGCCAGCAGCTTAGCGTTCGGGATTTACAATGAGCAGTTCTTC
abundance: NA; d_gene: TRBD2; v_gene: TRBV30; j_gene: TRBJ2-3; CDR3aa: CAWSTGLAESTDTQYF; CDR3nt: TGTGCCTGGAGTACTGGACTAGCGGAGAGCACAGATACGCAGTATTTT
abundance: NA; d_gene: TRBD1; v_gene: TRBV18; j_gene: TRBJ2-1; CDR3aa: CASSPTGTGPDNEQFF; CDR3nt: TGTGCCAGCTCACCTACCGGGACAGGACCCGACAATGAGCAGTTCTTC
abundance: NA; d_gene: TRBD1; v_gene: TRBV12-5; j_gene: TRBJ2-1; CDR3aa: CASGLVLDRGPNEQFF; CDR3nt: TGTGCTAGTGGTTTGGTACTCGACAGGGGGCCCAATGAGCAGTTCTTC
abundance: few; d_gene: NA; v_gene: TRBV29-1; j_gene: TRBJ1-1; CDR3aa: CSVGGQLNTEAFF; CDR3nt: TGCAGCGTCGGGGGGCAGCTGAACACTGAAGCTTTCTTT
abundance: NA; d_gene: TRBD2; v_gene: TRBV13; j_gene: TRBJ2-2; CDR3aa: CASRATSGSTGELFF; CDR3nt: TGTGCCAGCAGGGCGACTAGCGGTAGCACCGGGGAGCTGTTTTTT
abundance: NA; d_gene: TRBD1; v_gene: TRBV5-1; j_gene: TRBJ2-3; CDR3aa: CASSPGQGMDTQYF; CDR3nt: TGCGCCAGCAGCCCGGGACAGGGGATGGATACGCAGTATTTT
abundance: NA; d_gene: NA; v_gene: TRBV6-5; j_gene: TRBJ1-3; CDR3aa: CASSYAQGFGNTIYF; CDR3nt: TGTGCCAGCAGTTACGCACAGGGTTTCGGAAACACCATATATTTT
abundance: few; d_gene: NA; v_gene: TRBV7-2; j_gene: TRBJ2-1; CDR3aa: CASSSTASSYNEQFF; CDR3nt: TGTGCCAGCAGCTCCACCGCGAGCTCCTACAATGAGCAGTTCTTC
abundance: NA; d_gene: NA; v_gene: TRBV25-1; j_gene: TRBJ2-3; CDR3aa: CASQKDSRDTQYF; CDR3nt: TGTGCCAGCCAAAAGGACAGTAGAGATACGCAGTATTTT
abundance: NA; d_gene: NA; v_gene: TRBV4-1; j_gene: TRBJ1-4; CDR3aa: CASSQDRARDSEKLFF; CDR3nt: TGCGCCAGCAGCCAAGATAGGGCGAGGGATAGTGAAAAACTGTTTTTT
abundance: NA; d_gene: NA; v_gene: TRBV15; j_gene: TRBJ1-2; CDR3aa: CATSRQGNSGYTF; CDR3nt: TGTGCCACCAGCAGACAGGGTAACAGTGGCTACACCTTC
abundance: NA; d_gene: NA; v_gene: TRBV5-6; j_gene: TRBJ1-5; CDR3aa: CASSKGFSNQPQHF; CDR3nt: TGTGCCAGCAGCAAGGGGTTCAGCAATCAGCCCCAGCATTTT
abundance: few; d_gene: NA; v_gene: TRBV13; j_gene: TRBJ1-1; CDR3aa: CASSLSGGEAFF; CDR3nt: TGTGCCAGCAGCTTAAGTGGAGGGGAAGCTTTCTTT
abundance: few; d_gene: NA; v_gene: TRBV27; j_gene: TRBJ2-5; CDR3aa: CASSRLGVRETQYF; CDR3nt: TGTGCCAGCAGCCGTTTGGGGGTTCGGGAGACCCAGTACTTC
abundance: NA; d_gene: NA; v_gene: TRBV27; j_gene: TRBJ1-2; CDR3aa: CASSLIRVEGPYGYTF; CDR3nt: TGTGCCAGCAGTTTAATTCGCGTAGAGGGTCCCTATGGCTACACCTTC
abundance: NA; d_gene: NA; v_gene: TRBV27; j_gene: TRBJ1-2; CDR3aa: CASSLNTALGGYTF; CDR3nt: TGTGCCAGCAGTTTAAATACAGCCCTTGGGGGCTACACCTTC
abundance: NA; d_gene: NA; v_gene: TRBV28; j_gene: TRBJ2-3; CDR3aa: CASSLIRGTDTQYF; CDR3nt: TGTGCCAGCAGTTTAATTAGGGGCACAGATACGCAGTATTTT
abundance: few; d_gene: NA; v_gene: TRBV2; j_gene: TRBJ1-3; CDR3aa: CASSGQWTGNTIYF; CDR3nt: TGTGCCAGCAGTGGACAGTGGACTGGAAACACCATATATTTT
abundance: NA; d_gene: NA; v_gene: TRBV14; j_gene: TRBJ1-4; CDR3aa: CASSRGRSEKLFF; CDR3nt: TGTGCCAGCAGCCGGGGTCGGAGCGAAAAACTGTTTTTT
abundance: few; d_gene: NA; v_gene: TRBV6-1; j_gene: TRBJ1-2; CDR3aa: CASSEGGLYGYTF; CDR3nt: TGTGCCAGCAGTGAGGGGGGACTCTATGGCTACACCTTC
abundance: NA; d_gene: TRBD1; v_gene: TRBV29-1; j_gene: TRBJ2-1; CDR3aa: CSVEGRPGQGYNEQFF; CDR3nt: TGCAGCGTTGAAGGCCGACCGGGACAGGGGTACAATGAGCAGTTCTTC
abundance: few; d_gene: TRBD1; v_gene: TRBV6-6; j_gene: TRBJ1-5; CDR3aa: CASSYRPGQFNQPQHF; CDR3nt: TGTGCCAGCAGTTACCGTCCGGGACAGTTCAATCAGCCCCAGCATTTT
abundance: NA; d_gene: TRBD1; v_gene: TRBV13; j_gene: TRBJ2-1; CDR3aa: CASSSRRTGAHNEQFF; CDR3nt: TGTGCCAGCAGCTCACGCCGGACAGGCGCACACAATGAGCAGTTCTTC
abundance: NA; d_gene: NA; v_gene: TRBV7-6; j_gene: TRBJ1-2; CDR3aa: CASRARLGVGYGYTF; CDR3nt: TGTGCCAGCAGGGCACGATTGGGGGTCGGGTATGGCTACACCTTC
abundance: few; d_gene: NA; v_gene: TRBV9; j_gene: TRBJ2-7; CDR3aa: CASSVAAGVLTYEQYF; CDR3nt: TGTGCCAGCAGCGTAGCCGCAGGGGTGCTTACCTACGAGCAGTACTTC